The TCR beta chain described here comes from a study of cytomegalovirus exposure and HLA in healthy donors. Study results and caveats: Rarity held for most TCR sequences, but there were some public TCRs that occurred in many donors. In vitro experiments confirmed that a few CMV-associated chains were specific for CMV antigens.

Sequencing used immunoSEQ multiplex PCR; TCRdb keeps in-frame clones, though not all of them. The sample shows hundreds of thousands of clones, 75% to 90% of them seen only once. Trimming shortened V by 2 bases and J by 6 bases, and 14 bases separated the two germline ends. CDR3 length: 15 residues. Germline V gene sequence: CDR1 MDHEN, CDR2 SYDVKM. Remarks on this clone: No antigen is known for it.

The origin of this receptor is a woman aged 25 to 45 in good health and CMV-seropositive. The chain combines TRBV28 with TRBJ1-5; D might be TRBD1 (6 bases). Source material: PBMCs. DNA for the CDR3: TGTGCCAGCAGTTTAGGAGGGGGATCTATTCAGCCCCAGCATTTT. Protein product: CASSLGGGSIQPQHF.